This T cell receptor beta chain is from a study of cytomegalovirus exposure and HLA in healthy donors. Whole-study context: Counted in an early data release were 85 million or so unique TCRs from HLA-typed donors. Whole-study results and caveats: Altogether, some 160 TCR beta chains were recorded as cytomegalovirus-associated. Reports described diagnosis of cytomegalovirus status by the classifier as highly specific and sensitive.

This clone was recorded once. Its antigen is not known. Looked up from germline, CDR1 is SGHDN and CDR2 is FVKESK. CDR3 length equals 13 residues. Deletions cut 0 bases from V and 10 bases from J, with 12 bases between. Vbeta (60) and Jbeta (13) primers were used in the PCR. Clones were sequenced by immunoSEQ multiplex PCR, and TCRdb holds only the in-frame ones, with some missing. This sample has about 170,000 clones, with 70% to 90% found just once. V and J are TRBV14 and TRBJ1-1; D remains unclear. Sequencing used PBMCs. This clonotype was obtained from a young man in good health and CMV-seropositive. The CDR3 loop is CASSQDRVGGAFF. The CDR3 DNA reads as TGTGCCAGCAGCCAAGATCGAGTCGGCGGAGCTTTCTTT.